This entry concerns a single T cell receptor (beta chain). The target antigen is unknown. The germline V gene has CDR1 SEHNR and CDR2 FQNEAQ (reference sequence). The CDR3 is 11 residues long. V gave up 2 bases and J gave up 6 bases, with 3 bases separating them. TCRdb keeps only in-frame clones here, not all; method: immunoSEQ multiplex PCR. The repertoire holds over 40,000 clones, with around 86% as singletons. This sample is part of a study of a mutant IDH1 vaccine in newly diagnosed glioma. Documented time point: week 35, safety follow-up. Every single dose of the vaccine, 300 ug of mutant IDH1 20-mer peptide, came with topical imiquimod.

This TCR was recovered from a woman in her thirties or forties with glioma. Some clones in this sample may be carry-over from other donors' samples. The sequencing here drew on PBMCs, taken from a glioma patient whose treatment included an IDH1 peptide vaccine. J is TRBJ2-3 and V is TRBV7-9; D is ambiguous. In DNA, the CDR3 is TGTGCCAGCAGCTTAACGGATACGCAGTATTTT. Amino acid sequence: CASSLTDTQYF.